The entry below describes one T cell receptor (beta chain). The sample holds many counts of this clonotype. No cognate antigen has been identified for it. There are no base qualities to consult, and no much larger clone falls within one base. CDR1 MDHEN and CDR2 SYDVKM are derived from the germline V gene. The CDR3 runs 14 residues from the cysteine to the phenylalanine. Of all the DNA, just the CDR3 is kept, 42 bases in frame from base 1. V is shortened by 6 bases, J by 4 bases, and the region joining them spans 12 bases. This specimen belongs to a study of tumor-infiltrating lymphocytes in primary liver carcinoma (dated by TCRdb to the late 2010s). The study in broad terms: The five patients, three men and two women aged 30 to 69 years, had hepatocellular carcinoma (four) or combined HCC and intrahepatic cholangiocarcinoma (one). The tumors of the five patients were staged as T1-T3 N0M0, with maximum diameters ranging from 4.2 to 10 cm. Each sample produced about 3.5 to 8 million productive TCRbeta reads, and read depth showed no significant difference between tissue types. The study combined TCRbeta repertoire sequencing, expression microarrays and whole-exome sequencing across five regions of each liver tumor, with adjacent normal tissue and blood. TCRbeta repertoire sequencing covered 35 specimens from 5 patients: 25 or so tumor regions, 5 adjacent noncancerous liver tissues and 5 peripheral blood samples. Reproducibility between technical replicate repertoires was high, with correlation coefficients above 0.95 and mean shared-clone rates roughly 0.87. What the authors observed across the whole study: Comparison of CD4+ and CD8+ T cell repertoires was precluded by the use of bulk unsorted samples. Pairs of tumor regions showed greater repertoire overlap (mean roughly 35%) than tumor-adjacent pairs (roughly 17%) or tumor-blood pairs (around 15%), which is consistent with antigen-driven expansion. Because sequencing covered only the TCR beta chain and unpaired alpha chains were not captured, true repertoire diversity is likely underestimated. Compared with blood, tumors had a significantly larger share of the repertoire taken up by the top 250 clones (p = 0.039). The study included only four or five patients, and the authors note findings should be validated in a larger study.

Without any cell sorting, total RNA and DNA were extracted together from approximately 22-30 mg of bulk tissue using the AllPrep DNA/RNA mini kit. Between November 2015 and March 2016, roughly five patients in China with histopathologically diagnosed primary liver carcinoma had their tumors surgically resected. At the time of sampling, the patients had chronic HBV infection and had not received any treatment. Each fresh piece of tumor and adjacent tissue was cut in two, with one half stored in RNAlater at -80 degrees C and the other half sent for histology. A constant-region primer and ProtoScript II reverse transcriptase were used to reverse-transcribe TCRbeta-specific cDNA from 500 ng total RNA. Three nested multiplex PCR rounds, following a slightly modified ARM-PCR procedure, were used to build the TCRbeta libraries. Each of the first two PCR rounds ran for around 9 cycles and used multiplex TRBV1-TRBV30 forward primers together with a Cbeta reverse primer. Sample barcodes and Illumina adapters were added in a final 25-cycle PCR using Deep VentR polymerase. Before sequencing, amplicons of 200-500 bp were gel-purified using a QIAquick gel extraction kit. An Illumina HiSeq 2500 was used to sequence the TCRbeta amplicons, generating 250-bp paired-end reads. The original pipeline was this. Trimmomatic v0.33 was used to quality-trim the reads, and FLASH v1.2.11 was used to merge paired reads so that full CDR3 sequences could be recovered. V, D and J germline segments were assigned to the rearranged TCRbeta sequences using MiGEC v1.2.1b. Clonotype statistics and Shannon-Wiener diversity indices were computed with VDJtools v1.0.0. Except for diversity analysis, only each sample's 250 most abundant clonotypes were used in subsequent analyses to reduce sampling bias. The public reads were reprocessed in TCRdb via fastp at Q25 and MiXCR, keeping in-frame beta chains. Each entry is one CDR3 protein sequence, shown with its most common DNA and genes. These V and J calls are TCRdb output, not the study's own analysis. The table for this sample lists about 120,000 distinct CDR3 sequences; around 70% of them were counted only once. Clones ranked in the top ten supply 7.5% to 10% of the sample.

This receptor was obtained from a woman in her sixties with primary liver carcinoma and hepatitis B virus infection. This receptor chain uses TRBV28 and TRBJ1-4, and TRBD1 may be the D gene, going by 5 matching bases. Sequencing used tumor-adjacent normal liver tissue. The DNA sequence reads TGTGCCAGCAGCCCCCAGGGAGGTAATGAAAAACTGTTTTTT. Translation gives CASSPQGGNEKLFF. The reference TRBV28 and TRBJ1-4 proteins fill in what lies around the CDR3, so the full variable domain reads DVKVTQSSRYLVKRTGEKVFLECVQDMDHENMFWYRQDPGLGLRLIYFSYDVKMKEKGDIPEGYSVSREKKERFSLILESASTNQTSMYLCASSPQGGNEKLFFGSGTQLSVL.